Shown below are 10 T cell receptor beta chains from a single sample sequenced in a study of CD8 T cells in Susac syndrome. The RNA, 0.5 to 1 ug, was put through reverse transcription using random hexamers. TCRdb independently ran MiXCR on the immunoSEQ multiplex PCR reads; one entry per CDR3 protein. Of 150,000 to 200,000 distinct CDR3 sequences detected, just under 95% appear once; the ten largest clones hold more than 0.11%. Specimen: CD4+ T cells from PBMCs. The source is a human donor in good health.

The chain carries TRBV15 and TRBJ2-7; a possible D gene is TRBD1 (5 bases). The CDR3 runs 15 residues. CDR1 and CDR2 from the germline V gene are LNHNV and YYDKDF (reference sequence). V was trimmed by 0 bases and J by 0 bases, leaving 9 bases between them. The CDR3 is CATSREVTGSYEQYF. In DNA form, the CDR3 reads TGTGCCACCAGCAGAGAGGTAACAGGCTCCTACGAGCAGTACTTC.

DNA for the CDR3: TGTGCCAGCAGCCTCCAAGTCGGGGAGCTGTTTTTT. This encodes CASSLQVGELFF. V gene TRBV3-1 combines with J gene TRBJ2-2; D not resolved. V shed 4 bases and J shed 7 bases, with 7 bases lying between them. This CDR3 has 12 amino acids. Per the germline V gene, CDR1 is LGHDT and CDR2 is YNNKEL (reference sequence).

This chain's CDR3 is CASSHREDYGYTF. The CDR3 DNA follows: TGTGCCAGCAGCCACAGGGAGGACTATGGCTACACCTTC. The chain has TRBV3-1 and TRBJ1-2; perhaps TRBD1 as D (5 bases). V was clipped by 3 bases and J by 3 bases, with 8 bases between them. This CDR3 has 13 amino acids. The germline gives CDR1 LGHDT, CDR2 YNNKEL (reference sequence).

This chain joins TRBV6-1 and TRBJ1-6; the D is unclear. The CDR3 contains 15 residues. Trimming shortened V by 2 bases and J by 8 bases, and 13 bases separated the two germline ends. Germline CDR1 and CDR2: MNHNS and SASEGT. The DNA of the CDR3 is TGTGCCAGCAGTGAACTGCATGGGCGGGATTCACCCCTCCACTTT. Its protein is CASSELHGRDSPLHF.

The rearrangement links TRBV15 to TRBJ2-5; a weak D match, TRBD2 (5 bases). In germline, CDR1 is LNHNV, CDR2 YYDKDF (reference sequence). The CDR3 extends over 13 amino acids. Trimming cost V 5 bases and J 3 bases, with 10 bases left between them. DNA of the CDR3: TGTGCCACCAGCGGAGGAGCGGAAGAGACCCAGTACTTC. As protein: CATSGGAEETQYF.

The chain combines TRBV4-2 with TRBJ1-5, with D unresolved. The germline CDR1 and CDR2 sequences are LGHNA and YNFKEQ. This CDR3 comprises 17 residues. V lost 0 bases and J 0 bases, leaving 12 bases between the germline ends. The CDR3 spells CASSQDDRASSNQPQHF. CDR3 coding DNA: TGTGCCAGCAGCCAAGATGACCGGGCATCTAGCAATCAGCCCCAGCATTTT.

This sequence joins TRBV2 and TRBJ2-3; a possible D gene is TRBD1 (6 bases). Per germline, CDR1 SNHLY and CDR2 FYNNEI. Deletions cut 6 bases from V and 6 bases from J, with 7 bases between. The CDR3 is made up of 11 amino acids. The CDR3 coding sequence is TGTGCCAGCAGAGGGGGTGATACGCAGTATTTT. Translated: CASRGGDTQYF.

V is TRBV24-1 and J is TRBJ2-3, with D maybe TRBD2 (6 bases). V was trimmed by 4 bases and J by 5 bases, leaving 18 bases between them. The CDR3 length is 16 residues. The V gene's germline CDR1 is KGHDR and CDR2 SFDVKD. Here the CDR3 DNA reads TGTGCCACCAGTGACCCCGGGAGAAAAGGGGTAGATACGCAGTATTTT. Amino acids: CATSDPGRKGVDTQYF.

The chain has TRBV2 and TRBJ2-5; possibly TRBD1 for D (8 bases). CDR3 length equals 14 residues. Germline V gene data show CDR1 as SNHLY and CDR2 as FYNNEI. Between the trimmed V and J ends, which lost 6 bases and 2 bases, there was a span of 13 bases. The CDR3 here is CASRDREGQETQYF. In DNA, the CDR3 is TGTGCCAGCAGGGACAGGGAGGGGCAAGAGACCCAGTACTTC.

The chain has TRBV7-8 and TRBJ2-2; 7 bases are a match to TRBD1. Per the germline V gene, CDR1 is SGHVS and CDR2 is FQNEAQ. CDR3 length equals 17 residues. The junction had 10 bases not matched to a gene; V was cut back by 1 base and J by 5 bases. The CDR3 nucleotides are TGTGCCAGCAGCTTAGAAGGAGCCGGACAGGTTACCGGGGAGCTGTTTTTT. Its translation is CASSLEGAGQVTGELFF.